A selection of T cell receptor beta chains follows, all from one sample in a study of T cells in narcolepsy. Produced via immunoSEQ multiplex PCR; TCRdb's table is partial and in-frame only. This sample has roughly 20,000 clones; over 75% occur once, and the top ten carry approximately 0.73%. Input material: memory (CD45RA-) CD4+ T cells from blood. These receptors all stem from a human donor in good health. Both conserved end residues are part of each CDR3. Each record gives: clone size, V gene, J gene, D gene, CDR3 protein, CDR3 DNA. A D gene is named only where the DNA matches it firmly. The size of a clone is reported for some rows only, either as once, few or many, or as a class for expanded clones.

abundance: .; v_gene: TRBV7-9; j_gene: TRBJ2-1; d_gene: TRBD2; CDR3aa: CASSLVSGTSGRGQFF; CDR3nt: TGTGCCAGCAGCTTAGTGAGTGGCACTAGCGGGAGAGGGCAGTTCTTC
abundance: .; v_gene: TRBV7-6; j_gene: TRBJ2-1; d_gene: TRBD2; CDR3aa: CASSPGLAGAYNEQFF; CDR3nt: TGTGCCAGCAGCCCGGGACTAGCGGGAGCTTACAATGAGCAGTTCTTC
abundance: .; v_gene: TRBV5-1; j_gene: TRBJ1-3; d_gene: TRBD1; CDR3aa: CASSLRDRGNTIYF; CDR3nt: TGCGCCAGCAGCTTGAGGGACAGGGGAAACACCATATATTTT
abundance: .; v_gene: TRBV6-1; j_gene: TRBJ1-6; d_gene: .; CDR3aa: CASSASTGWAIVNSPLHF; CDR3nt: TGTGCCAGCAGTGCAAGTACCGGTTGGGCTATTGTTAATTCACCCCTCCACTTT
abundance: .; v_gene: TRBV18; j_gene: TRBJ2-5; d_gene: TRBD2; CDR3aa: CASSLGLANQETQYF; CDR3nt: TGTGCCAGCTCATTAGGACTAGCCAACCAAGAGACCCAGTACTTC
abundance: once; v_gene: TRBV30; j_gene: TRBJ1-5; d_gene: TRBD1; CDR3aa: CAWALNAGQLNQPQHF; CDR3nt: TGTGCCTGGGCACTTAATGCGGGACAGCTCAATCAGCCCCAGCATTTT
abundance: .; v_gene: TRBV6-5; j_gene: TRBJ2-5; d_gene: .; CDR3aa: CASSYFSETQYF; CDR3nt: TGTGCCAGCAGTTATTTCTCGGAGACCCAGTACTTC
abundance: .; v_gene: TRBV25-1; j_gene: TRBJ1-2; d_gene: TRBD1; CDR3aa: CASTLGDRNYGYTF; CDR3nt: TGTGCCAGCACCCTGGGGGACAGGAACTATGGCTACACCTTC
abundance: .; v_gene: TRBV19; j_gene: TRBJ2-7; d_gene: TRBD2; CDR3aa: CASSKRLAAYEQYF; CDR3nt: TGTGCCAGTAGTAAAAGACTAGCGGCCTACGAGCAGTACTTC
abundance: .; v_gene: TRBV7-2; j_gene: TRBJ1-1; d_gene: .; CDR3aa: CASSRSLMDTEAFF; CDR3nt: TGTGCCAGCAGCCGATCGCTCATGGACACTGAAGCTTTCTTT
abundance: .; v_gene: TRBV9; j_gene: TRBJ2-2; d_gene: TRBD2; CDR3aa: CASSVGTSGVTGELFF; CDR3nt: TGTGCCAGCAGCGTAGGGACTAGCGGGGTCACCGGGGAGCTGTTTTTT
abundance: .; v_gene: TRBV6-5; j_gene: TRBJ2-5; d_gene: .; CDR3aa: CASSYVGQTQYF; CDR3nt: TGTGCCAGCAGTTACGTCGGCCAGACCCAGTACTTC
abundance: .; v_gene: TRBV5-1; j_gene: TRBJ1-1; d_gene: .; CDR3aa: CASSFGQNTEVFF; CDR3nt: TGCGCCAGCAGCTTCGGTCAGAACACTGAAGTTTTCTTT
abundance: .; v_gene: TRBV11-3; j_gene: TRBJ1-2; d_gene: .; CDR3aa: CASSLGVKNGYTF; CDR3nt: TGTGCCAGCAGCTTAGGGGTGAAGAATGGCTACACCTTC
abundance: .; v_gene: TRBV6-5; j_gene: TRBJ2-3; d_gene: TRBD2; CDR3aa: CASSLTSGRTDTQYF; CDR3nt: TGTGCCAGCAGCCTAACTAGCGGGAGGACAGATACGCAGTATTTT
abundance: .; v_gene: TRBV18; j_gene: TRBJ2-1; d_gene: .; CDR3aa: CASSPFGTLRPFF; CDR3nt: TGTGCCAGCTCACCATTCGGGACCCTCCGTCCGTTCTTC
abundance: .; v_gene: TRBV5-4; j_gene: TRBJ1-2; d_gene: TRBD1; CDR3aa: CASSSPGQVYGYTF; CDR3nt: TGTGCCAGCAGCTCCCCGGGACAGGTTTATGGCTACACCTTC
abundance: few; v_gene: TRBV19; j_gene: TRBJ2-3; d_gene: TRBD1; CDR3aa: CASRGQGSGTDTQYF; CDR3nt: TGTGCCAGTAGGGGACAGGGTAGCGGCACAGATACGCAGTATTTT
abundance: .; v_gene: TRBV7-6; j_gene: TRBJ2-3; d_gene: TRBD2; CDR3aa: CASSRTRSTDTQYF; CDR3nt: TGTGCCAGCAGCCGGACTAGGTCCACAGATACGCAGTATTTT
abundance: .; v_gene: TRBV7-2; j_gene: TRBJ2-1; d_gene: TRBD2; CDR3aa: CASSLVSGTSGRGQFF; CDR3nt: TGTGCCAGCAGCTTAGTGAGTGGCACTAGCGGGAGAGGGCAGTTCTTC
abundance: .; v_gene: TRBV7-7; j_gene: TRBJ2-7; d_gene: .; CDR3aa: CASSRGVSYEQYF; CDR3nt: TGTGCTAGCAGCAGGGGAGTCTCCTACGAGCAGTACTTC
abundance: few; v_gene: TRBV7-9; j_gene: TRBJ2-2; d_gene: TRBD2; CDR3aa: CASRLAGGNTGELFF; CDR3nt: TGTGCCAGCAGGCTAGCGGGGGGGAACACCGGGGAGCTGTTTTTT
abundance: .; v_gene: TRBV19; j_gene: TRBJ2-5; d_gene: TRBD1; CDR3aa: CASSSLTGRQTQYF; CDR3nt: TGTGCCAGTAGTAGCCTGACAGGGCGGCAGACCCAGTACTTC
abundance: .; v_gene: TRBV29-1; j_gene: TRBJ1-5; d_gene: TRBD1; CDR3aa: CSVTPGTGEPQHF; CDR3nt: TGCAGCGTTACTCCAGGGACAGGAGAGCCCCAGCATTTT
abundance: .; v_gene: TRBV5-1; j_gene: TRBJ1-1; d_gene: .; CDR3aa: CASSLGENTEAFF; CDR3nt: TGCGCCAGCAGCTTGGGCGAGAACACTGAAGCTTTCTTT
abundance: once; v_gene: TRBV30; j_gene: TRBJ2-7; d_gene: .; CDR3aa: CAWSAKTGLYEQYF; CDR3nt: TGTGCCTGGAGTGCTAAGACAGGACTATACGAGCAGTACTTC
abundance: .; v_gene: TRBV7-3; j_gene: TRBJ2-2; d_gene: .; CDR3aa: CASSFEPSGTGELFF; CDR3nt: TGTGCCAGCAGCTTTGAACCGAGCGGCACCGGGGAGCTGTTTTTT
abundance: .; v_gene: TRBV2; j_gene: TRBJ2-1; d_gene: TRBD2; CDR3aa: CASSVLAGAYNEQFF; CDR3nt: TGTGCCAGCAGCGTCCTAGCGGGAGCGTACAATGAGCAGTTCTTC
abundance: .; v_gene: TRBV6-1; j_gene: TRBJ2-5; d_gene: .; CDR3aa: CASAVIRGETQYF; CDR3nt: TGTGCCAGCGCGGTCATCAGGGGAGAGACCCAGTACTTC
abundance: .; v_gene: TRBV19; j_gene: TRBJ1-1; d_gene: .; CDR3aa: CASSIRQLNTEAFF; CDR3nt: TGTGCCAGCAGTATTCGACAGCTGAACACTGAAGCTTTCTTT
abundance: once; v_gene: TRBV2; j_gene: TRBJ1-4; d_gene: .; CDR3aa: CASTTLLGGPKGEKLFF; CDR3nt: TGTGCCAGCACCACCCTGCTCGGCGGGCCGAAGGGGGAAAAACTGTTTTTT
abundance: .; v_gene: TRBV20-1; j_gene: TRBJ1-1; d_gene: .; CDR3aa: CSARPDTEAFF; CDR3nt: TGCAGTGCTAGACCCGACACTGAAGCTTTCTTT
abundance: .; v_gene: TRBV6-1; j_gene: TRBJ2-4; d_gene: .; CDR3aa: CASRDSLAPQNIQYF; CDR3nt: TGTGCCAGCCGAGACAGCCTGGCGCCCCAGAACATTCAGTACTTC
abundance: .; v_gene: TRBV19; j_gene: TRBJ2-4; d_gene: TRBD2; CDR3aa: CASTQGGLAKNIQYF; CDR3nt: TGTGCCAGTACCCAGGGAGGGCTAGCCAAAAACATTCAGTACTTC
abundance: .; v_gene: TRBV7-2; j_gene: TRBJ2-2; d_gene: .; CDR3aa: CASRVGNSPRTGELFF; CDR3nt: TGTGCCAGCAGAGTTGGCAATAGCCCAAGGACCGGGGAGCTGTTTTTT
abundance: .; v_gene: TRBV7-8; j_gene: TRBJ2-5; d_gene: .; CDR3aa: CASSTFRSQETQYF; CDR3nt: TGTGCCAGCAGCACATTCCGCTCCCAGGAGACCCAGTACTTC
abundance: .; v_gene: TRBV15; j_gene: TRBJ1-5; d_gene: .; CDR3aa: CATSRDYSNQPQHF; CDR3nt: TGTGCCACCAGCAGAGATTATAGCAATCAGCCCCAGCATTTT
abundance: .; v_gene: TRBV6-6; j_gene: TRBJ2-3; d_gene: .; CDR3aa: CASRGADTQYF; CDR3nt: TGTGCCAGCAGGGGGGCCGATACGCAGTATTTT
abundance: .; v_gene: TRBV6-1; j_gene: TRBJ1-5; d_gene: .; CDR3aa: CASSDIGSNQPQHF; CDR3nt: TGTGCCAGCAGTGATATAGGTAGCAATCAGCCCCAGCATTTT
abundance: .; v_gene: TRBV10-2; j_gene: TRBJ1-5; d_gene: .; CDR3aa: CASSVTDDQPQHF; CDR3nt: TGCGCCAGCAGTGTAACAGATGATCAGCCCCAGCATTTT
abundance: .; v_gene: TRBV10-3; j_gene: TRBJ1-1; d_gene: TRBD1; CDR3aa: CAISRGTGLMNTEAFF; CDR3nt: TGTGCCATCAGTCGCGGGACAGGGCTAATGAACACTGAAGCTTTCTTT
abundance: .; v_gene: TRBV6-6; j_gene: TRBJ1-1; d_gene: .; CDR3aa: CASRRSAEAFF; CDR3nt: TGTGCCAGCAGGAGGTCGGCAGAAGCTTTCTTT